The clone carrying this T cell receptor (beta chain) was counted ten times or more. Its antigen is not known. This sample was included in a study of CD8+CD57+ T cells in acquired aplastic anemia. About the study: Average DNA yield from sorted CD4+ and CD8+ cells was about 3.2 ug.

Study-level findings and limits: Patients and controls were not found to differ significantly in CD8+ Simpson's diversity. The number of CD8+ CDR3 sequences shared by patients and controls was twenty-nine.

CDR3 length equals 13 residues. Trimming shortened V by 6 bases and J by 14 bases, and 19 bases separated the two germline ends. Germline-derived CDR1 and CDR2 are SNHLY and FYNNEI. Genomic DNA provided the template from which TCR beta VDJ and CDR3 profiles were obtained. TCRdb fed the reads into MiXCR, producing one record per CDR3 protein. This repertoire shows 200,000 to 250,000 distinct CDR3 sequences, around 45% found once; its top ten account for 7.8%. For sequencing, patients were chosen who had shown expansion of CD8+CD57+ cells by flow cytometry. The chain has TRBV2 and TRBJ1-4; no definite D call. The sequencing sample was made of sorted CD4+, CD8+, or CD8+CD57+ T cells (not recorded which) from PBMCs. The sequence was obtained from a human donor with aplastic anemia. The CDR3 loop reads CASSQVVRIGLFF. In DNA, the CDR3 is TGTGCCAGCAGCCAAGTGGTCAGGATAGGGCTGTTTTTT.